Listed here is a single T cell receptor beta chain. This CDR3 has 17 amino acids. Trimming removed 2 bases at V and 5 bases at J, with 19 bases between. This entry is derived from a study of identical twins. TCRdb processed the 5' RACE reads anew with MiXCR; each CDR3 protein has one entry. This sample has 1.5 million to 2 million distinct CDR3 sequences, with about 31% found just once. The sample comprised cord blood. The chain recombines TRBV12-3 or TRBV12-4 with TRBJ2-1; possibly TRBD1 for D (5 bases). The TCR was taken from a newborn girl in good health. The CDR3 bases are TGTGCCAGCAGTTTAAGTGTGGGTCAGGGCGGCAACAATGAGCAGTTCTTC. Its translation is CASSLSVGQGGNNEQFF.